This TCR beta chain comes out of a study of cytomegalovirus exposure and HLA in healthy donors. The PCR used 60 Vbeta and 13 Jbeta primers. Libraries were prepared by immunoSEQ multiplex PCR; TCRdb keeps only in-frame clonotypes and omits some of them. The sample lists about 130,000 clones; less than 80% were seen once. This clone appeared a single time. Sequenced input: PBMCs. The receptor's source is a man aged 35-49 years in good health and CMV-seropositive.

The CDR3 is CPGSGLEFYEQYF. Here the CDR3 DNA reads TGTCCTGGGAGTGGACTAGAGTTCTACGAGCAGTACTTC. V usage is TRBV28 and J usage is TRBJ2-7; TRBD2 matches 7 bases. The CDR3 consists of 13 residues. Germline values: CDR1 MDHEN, CDR2 SYDVKM.